The T cell receptor beta chain described here comes from a study of shared clonotypes between healthy human individuals (dated by TCRdb to the early 2020s). Regarding the research as a whole: The cohort included three men and two women between 18 and 49 years of age. For each donor, three plates each were used for CD4 naive and CD4 memory, two plates were used for CD8 naive, and one plate was used for CD8 memory. To estimate repertoire size and how much clonotype sharing occurs between individuals, the study deeply sequenced the blood TCR repertoires of about five healthy adults. To increase sequencing depth and limit assay-specific biases, TCR repertoire library preparation and sequencing were carried out by different laboratories using diverse techniques. Leukapheresis yielded between about 0.85 and 10 billion PBMCs per donor. Study-level results and caveats: Naive subsets generally had larger estimated clonotype richness than memory subsets did. Rarefaction of sorted-subset datasets indicated incomplete sequencing despite the large sequencing depth. Compared with non-shared clonotypes, clonotypes shared by all four sorted-subset donors had higher generation probabilities. Across a few donors, approximately 4.6% of naive CD4, around 3.3% of naive CD8, roughly 2.2% of memory CD4, and 0.4% to 0.45% of memory CD8 clonotypes were shared. Because the study included only a small number of donors, the genetic and exposure-history diversity represented was limited. Sampling was restricted to blood, and TCR repertoires in tissues likely differ from the TCR repertoires found in blood. Pairwise subsampling led to the expectation that sequencing depth would affect the degree of clonotype sharing among donors.

Comments on this clone: It has no known antigen specificity. The input lacks base qualities; no much larger clone sits a single base away.

TCR CDR3 regions were amplified from genomic DNA by multiplex PCR using the deep immunoSEQ assay. Genomic DNA extracted from each cell subset was distributed evenly over all wells of several immunoSEQ 96-well plates, and each plate served as one replicate. Each replicate PCR for sorted subsets received about 0.2 ug genomic DNA, equal to roughly 30,000 T cell genomes. The purified libraries were quantified using a Qubit 3.0 fluorometer, sized with a Bioanalyzer 2100, and then quantified again using the KAPA Library Quantification kit. Every immunoSEQ 96-well plate was sequenced on a dedicated single-read 150-cycle Illumina NextSeq 550 flow cell. On the authors' methods: Because the immunoSEQ output held only junctional sequences and lacked quality scores, the filtering could not match the filtering applied to full-length reads. Sequences were annotated with PyIR, a Python wrapper for IgBLAST v1.9, using IMGT germline references to assign V/J genes and CDR3. Reads with weak V/J assignments (E-value above 1e-6), missing CDR3, stop codons, out-of-frame junctions, or ambiguous translated residues were removed. V3J clonotypes were defined by identical inferred V gene, J gene, and CDR3 amino acid sequence. Percentage overlap between repertoires was calculated by dividing the number of shared unique clonotypes by the size of the smaller repertoire. RTK rarefaction, the Chao1 estimator, and Recon v2.1 estimates of unobserved clonotypes were used to assess repertoire richness. For all TCRbeta clonotypes obtained by the gDNA method from four donors, generation probabilities were computed with OLGA. The table comes from immuneACCESS by way of TCRdb, which keeps in-frame sequences with V and J called. Part of the clones is missing from these tables; in studies checked, under half for an unresolved V gene and the rest for unknown reasons. The V and J calls and clone size come from that table; D and trimming were worked out from the DNA. Recorded for this sample are under 2.5 million clones; 85% to 95% of them occurred a single time. Of the sample, about 0.41% falls within the top ten clones.

From the germline V gene (reference sequence), CDR1 is LNHDA and CDR2 is SQIVND. Counted from cysteine to phenylalanine, this CDR3 has 14 amino acids. The entry retains the CDR3 DNA only, 42 bases that are in frame from base 1. The germline V and J ends show losses of 3 bases and 4 bases respectively, and no gene match explains 5 bases of the junction. The donors were healthy, HIV-negative adults who had no recently reported acute infections or vaccinations. Only Caucasian adults living in Nashville, Tennessee, USA were represented among the donors. Magnetic negative selection was used to enrich CD4+ T cells, after which naive cells were positively selected on CD45RA and the negative fraction became the memory subset. After blood collection by leukapheresis, PBMCs were isolated using Ficoll-Histopaque density gradient centrifugation and then cryopreserved in the vapor phase of liquid nitrogen. Analytical flow cytometry was used to check the purity and quantity of each magnetically sorted T cell population. Each sorted fraction had its genomic DNA isolated and then quantified by UV absorbance on a Nanodrop 2000c.

The clonotype comes from a man aged 18 to 29 in good health. Some clones in this sample may be carry-over from other donors' samples. The specimen sequenced was naive CD4+ T cells from PBMCs. The cell subset or site label, as the study defines it: CD45RA+ positively selected. Rearrangement joined TRBV19 to TRBJ1-1, and 7 junction bases match TRBD1. The CDR3 region: CASSIAGGTTEAFF. The base sequence is TGTGCCAGTAGTATTGCAGGGGGGACCACTGAAGCTTTCTTT. The CDR3, completed at both ends by the reference TRBV19 and TRBJ1-1 genes, gives the full variable domain DGGITQSPKYLFRKEGQNVTLSCEQNLNHDAMYWYRQDPGQGLRLIYYSQIVNDFQKGDIAEGYSVSREKKESFPLTVTSAQKNPTAFYLCASSIAGGTTEAFFGQGTRLTVV.